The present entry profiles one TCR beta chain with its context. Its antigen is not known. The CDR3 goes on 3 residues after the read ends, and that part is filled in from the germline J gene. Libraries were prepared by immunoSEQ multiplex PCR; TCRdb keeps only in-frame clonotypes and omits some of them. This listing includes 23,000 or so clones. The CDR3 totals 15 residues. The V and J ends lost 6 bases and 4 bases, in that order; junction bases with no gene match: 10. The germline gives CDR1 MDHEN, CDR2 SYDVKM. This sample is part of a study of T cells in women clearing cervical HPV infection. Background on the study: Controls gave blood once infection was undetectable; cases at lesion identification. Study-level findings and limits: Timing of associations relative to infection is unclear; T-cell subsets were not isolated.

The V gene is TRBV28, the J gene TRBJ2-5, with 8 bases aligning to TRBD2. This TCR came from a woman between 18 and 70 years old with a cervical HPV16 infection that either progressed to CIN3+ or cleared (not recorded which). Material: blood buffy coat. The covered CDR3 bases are TGTGCCAGCAGGGACATCGGGCTAGCGGGAGAGACC. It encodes CASRDIGLAGET. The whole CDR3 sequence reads CASRDIGLAGETQYF.